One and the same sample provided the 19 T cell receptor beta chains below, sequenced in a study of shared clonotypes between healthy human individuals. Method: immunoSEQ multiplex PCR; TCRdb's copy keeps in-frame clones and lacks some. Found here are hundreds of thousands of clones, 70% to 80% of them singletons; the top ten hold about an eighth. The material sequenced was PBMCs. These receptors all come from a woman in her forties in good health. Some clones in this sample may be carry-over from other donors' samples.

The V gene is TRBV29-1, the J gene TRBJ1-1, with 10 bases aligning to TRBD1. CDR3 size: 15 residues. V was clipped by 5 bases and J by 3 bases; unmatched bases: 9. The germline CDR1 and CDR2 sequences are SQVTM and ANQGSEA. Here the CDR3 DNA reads TGCAGCGTTTACCCTCGACAGGGGGCGCACACTGAAGCTTTCTTT. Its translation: CSVYPRQGAHTEAFF.

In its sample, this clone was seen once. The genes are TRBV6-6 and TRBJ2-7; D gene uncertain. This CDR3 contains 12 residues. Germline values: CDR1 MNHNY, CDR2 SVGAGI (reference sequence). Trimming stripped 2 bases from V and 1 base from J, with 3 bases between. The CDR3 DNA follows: TGTGCCAGCAGTTACGTATCCTACGAGCAGTACTTC. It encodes CASSYVSYEQYF.

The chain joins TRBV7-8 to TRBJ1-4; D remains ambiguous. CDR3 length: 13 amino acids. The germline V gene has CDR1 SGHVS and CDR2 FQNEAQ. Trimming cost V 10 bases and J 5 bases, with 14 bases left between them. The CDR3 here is CATADGLNEKLFF. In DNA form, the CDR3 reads TGTGCCACCGCGGACGGATTGAATGAAAAACTGTTTTTT.

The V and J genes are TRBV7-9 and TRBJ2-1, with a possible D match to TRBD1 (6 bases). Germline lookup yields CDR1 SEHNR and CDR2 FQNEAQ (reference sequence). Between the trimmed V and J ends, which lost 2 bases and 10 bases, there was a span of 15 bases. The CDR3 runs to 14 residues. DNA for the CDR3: TGTGCCAGCAGCTTAATCCCGGACAGCGTGGAGCAGTTCTTC. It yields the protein CASSLIPDSVEQFF.

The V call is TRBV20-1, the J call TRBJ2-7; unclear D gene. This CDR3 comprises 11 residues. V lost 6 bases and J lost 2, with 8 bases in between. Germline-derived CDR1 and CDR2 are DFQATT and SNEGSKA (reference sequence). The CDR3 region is CSAMRAYEQYF. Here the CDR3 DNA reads TGCAGTGCAATGCGAGCCTACGAGCAGTACTTC.

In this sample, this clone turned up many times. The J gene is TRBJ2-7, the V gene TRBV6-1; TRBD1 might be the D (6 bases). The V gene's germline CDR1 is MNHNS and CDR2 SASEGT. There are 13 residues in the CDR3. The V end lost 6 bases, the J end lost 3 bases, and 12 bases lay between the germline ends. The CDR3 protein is CASRTKGVYEQYF. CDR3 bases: TGTGCCAGCAGAACTAAGGGGGTCTACGAGCAGTACTTC.

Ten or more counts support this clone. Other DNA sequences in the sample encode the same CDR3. This chain's CDR3 is CSVDGLAGGGLSNEQFF. The CDR3 DNA reads as TGCAGCGTTGACGGCCTGGCAGGAGGGGGGCTGAGTAATGAGCAGTTCTTC. V and J are TRBV29-1 and TRBJ2-1; D possibly uses TRBD1 or TRBD2 (6 bases each). Trimming pared 3 bases from V and 7 bases from J, leaving 25 bases between. The CDR3 is 17 residues long. Germline CDR1 and CDR2: SQVTM and ANQGSEA.

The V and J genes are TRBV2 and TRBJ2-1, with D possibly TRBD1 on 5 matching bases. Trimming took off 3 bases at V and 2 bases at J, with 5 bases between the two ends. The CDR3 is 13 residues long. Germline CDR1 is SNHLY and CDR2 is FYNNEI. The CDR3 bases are TGTGCCAGCAGTGAGACAGCCTACAATGAGCAGTTCTTC. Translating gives CASSETAYNEQFF.

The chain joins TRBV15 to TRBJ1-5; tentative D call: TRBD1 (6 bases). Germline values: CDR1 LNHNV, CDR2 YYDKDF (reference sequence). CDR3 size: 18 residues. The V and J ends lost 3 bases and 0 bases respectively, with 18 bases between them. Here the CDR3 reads CATSSTYRDGISNQPQHF. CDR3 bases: TGTGCCACCAGCAGTACTTACAGGGACGGGATTAGCAATCAGCCCCAGCATTTT.

In nucleotides, the CDR3 is TGTGCCAGCAGCAAGTTAGCGGGGGGGACGTACGAGCAGTACTTC. Translation gives CASSKLAGGTYEQYF. The chain is built from TRBV5-6 and TRBJ2-5; 11 bases agree with TRBD2. The J call may be wrong; the DNA end is better matched by TRBJ2-7. The germline V gene encodes CDR1 SGHDT and CDR2 YYEEEE. The CDR3 is 15 amino acids.

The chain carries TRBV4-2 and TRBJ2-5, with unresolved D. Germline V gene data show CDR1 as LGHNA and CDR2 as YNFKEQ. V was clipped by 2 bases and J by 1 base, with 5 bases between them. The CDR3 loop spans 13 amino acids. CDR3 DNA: TGTGCCAGCAGCCAAAGGGCCCAAGAGACCCAGTACTTC. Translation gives CASSQRAQETQYF.

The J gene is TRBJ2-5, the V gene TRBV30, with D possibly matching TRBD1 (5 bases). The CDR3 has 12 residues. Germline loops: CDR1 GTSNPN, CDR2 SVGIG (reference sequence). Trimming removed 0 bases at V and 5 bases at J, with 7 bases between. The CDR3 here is CAWSVQAETQYF. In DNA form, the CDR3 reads TGTGCCTGGAGTGTACAGGCTGAGACCCAGTACTTC.

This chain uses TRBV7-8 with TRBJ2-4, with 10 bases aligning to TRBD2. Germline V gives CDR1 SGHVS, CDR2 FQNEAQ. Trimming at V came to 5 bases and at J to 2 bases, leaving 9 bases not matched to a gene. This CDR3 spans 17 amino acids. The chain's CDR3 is CASSVMIAGGPKNIQYF. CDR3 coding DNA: TGTGCCAGCAGCGTAATGATAGCGGGAGGACCCAAAAACATTCAGTACTTC.

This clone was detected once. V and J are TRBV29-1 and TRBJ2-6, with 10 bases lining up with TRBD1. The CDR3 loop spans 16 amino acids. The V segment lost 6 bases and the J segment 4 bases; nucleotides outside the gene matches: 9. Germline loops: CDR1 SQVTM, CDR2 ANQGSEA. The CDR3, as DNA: TGCAGCGTACTAGGGACAGGGGTTTGGGGGGCCAACGTCCTGACTTTC. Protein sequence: CSVLGTGVWGANVLTF.

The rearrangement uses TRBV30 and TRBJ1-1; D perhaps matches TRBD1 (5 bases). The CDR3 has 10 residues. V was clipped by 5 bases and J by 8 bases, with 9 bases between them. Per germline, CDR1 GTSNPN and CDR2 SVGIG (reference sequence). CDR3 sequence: CAWGAVEAFF. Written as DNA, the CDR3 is TGTGCCTGGGGGGCAGTGGAAGCTTTCTTT.

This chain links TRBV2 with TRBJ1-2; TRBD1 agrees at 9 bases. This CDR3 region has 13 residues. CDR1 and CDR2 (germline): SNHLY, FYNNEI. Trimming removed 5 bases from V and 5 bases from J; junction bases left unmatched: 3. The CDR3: CASSQDRGYGYTF. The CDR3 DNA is TGTGCCAGCAGTCAGGACAGGGGTTATGGCTACACCTTC.

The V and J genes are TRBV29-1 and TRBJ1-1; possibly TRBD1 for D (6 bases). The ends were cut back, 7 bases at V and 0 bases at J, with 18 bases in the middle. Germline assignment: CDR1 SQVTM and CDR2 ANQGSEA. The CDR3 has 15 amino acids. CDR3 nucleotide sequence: TGCAGCGAAATCCGGGGGCCCCACTTGAACACTGAAGCTTTCTTT. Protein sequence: CSEIRGPHLNTEAFF.

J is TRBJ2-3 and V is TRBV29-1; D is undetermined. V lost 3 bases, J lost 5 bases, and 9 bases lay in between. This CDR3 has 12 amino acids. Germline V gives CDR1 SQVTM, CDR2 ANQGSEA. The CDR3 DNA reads TGCAGCGTTGATCTTGGTAAAGATACGCAGTATTTT. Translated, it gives CSVDLGKDTQYF.

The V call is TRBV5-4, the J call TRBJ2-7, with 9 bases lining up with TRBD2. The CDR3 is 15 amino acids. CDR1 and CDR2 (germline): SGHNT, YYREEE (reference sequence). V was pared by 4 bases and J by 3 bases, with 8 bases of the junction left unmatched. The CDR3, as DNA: TGTGCCAGCAGCCTCGGAGCGGGAGGTCGCTACGAGCAGTACTTC. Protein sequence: CASSLGAGGRYEQYF.